These 30 T cell receptor beta chains originate from one sample sequenced in a study of T cells in Graves' hyperthyroidism and ophthalmopathy. Amplified regions were TCR beta CDR3 sequences from RNA transcripts. The HTBI primer set served for first-round RT-PCR of the TCR CDR3. From the multiplex PCR reads, TCRdb called clonotypes with MiXCR, one entry per CDR3 protein. The profile shows under 350,000 distinct CDR3 sequences, about an eighth of them singletons. The sample taken for sequencing was blood. The receptor set was obtained from a woman between 35 and 50 years old with Graves' ophthalmopathy.

V usage is TRBV4-2 and J usage is TRBJ2-5; unclear D gene. The CDR3 loop spans 14 amino acids. Trimming cost V 0 bases and J 5 bases, with 10 bases left between them. Germline V CDR1 and CDR2: LGHNA, YNFKEQ. The CDR3 nucleotides read TGTGCCAGCAGCCAAGATGTCAAATGGGAGACCCAGTACTTC. This translates into CASSQDVKWETQYF.

This clonotype was counted ten times or more. J is TRBJ2-1 and V is TRBV6-1, with 9 bases identical to TRBD1. From germline, CDR1 is MNHNS and CDR2 SASEGT. This CDR3 is 13 amino acids long. The V segment lost 4 bases and the J segment 9 bases; nucleotides outside the gene matches: 4. CDR3 DNA: TGTGCCAGCAGTGGCCGACAGGGGGGTGAGCAGTTCTTC. The encoded protein is CASSGRQGGEQFF.

This clonotype has just one count. This may arise from a read error, as a much more abundant clone is one base away. The chain links TRBV19 to TRBJ1-3, with unresolved D. Germline CDR1 is LNHDA and CDR2 is SQIVND (reference sequence). Trimming pared 4 bases from V and 0 bases from J, leaving 13 bases between. CDR3 length equals 16 residues. The DNA of the CDR3 is TGTGCCAGTAGTACTCCGACATCGAGCTCTGGAAACACCATATATTTT. This gives the protein CASSTPTSSSGNTIYF.

In its sample, this clonotype was seen many times. The DNA for the CDR3 is TGTGCCAGCAGCCAAGATGGGTCGGCAGGGGGTATTGGCTACACCTTC. Its translation is CASSQDGSAGGIGYTF. The chain has TRBV3-1 and TRBJ1-2, with TRBD1 matching 7 bases. Losses at the gene ends were 0 bases for V and 7 bases for J; bases not matched to a gene: 11. The CDR3 is 16 amino acids. Germline CDR1 reads LGHDT; CDR2 reads YNNKEL (reference sequence).

This clonotype was recorded many times. V and J are TRBV27 and TRBJ2-7; tentative D call: TRBD2 (5 bases). Germline V gene data show CDR1 as MNHEY and CDR2 as SMNVEV (reference sequence). V lost 4 bases, J lost 6 bases, and 13 bases lay in between. The CDR3 is made up of 13 amino acids. CDR3 sequence (DNA): TGTGCCAGCAGTTGGAGCGGTCAAAGCGAGCAGTACTTC. Translation gives CASSWSGQSEQYF.

This clonotype was picked up many times. V usage is TRBV12-3 or TRBV12-4 and J usage is TRBJ1-6, with D unresolved. Trimming pared 5 bases from V and 9 bases from J, leaving 14 bases between. The CDR3 is made up of 14 amino acids. This CDR3 reads CASSLSPAGSPLHF. CDR3 DNA: TGTGCCAGCAGTCTCAGTCCGGCGGGTTCACCCCTCCACTTT.

The chain uses TRBV4-2 and TRBJ2-3, with unresolved D. The CDR3 sequence is 15 residues long. CDR1 and CDR2 (germline): LGHNA, YNFKEQ. Trimming cost V 0 bases and J 4 bases, with 11 bases left between them. This chain's CDR3 is CASSQDHIKPDTQYF. The CDR3 DNA reads TGTGCCAGCAGCCAAGATCACATAAAACCAGATACGCAGTATTTT.

This clonotype was counted between two and nine times. The J gene is TRBJ1-5, the V gene TRBV6-1, with D hard to call. Between the trimmed V and J ends, which lost 6 bases and 3 bases, there was a span of 18 bases. Germline CDR1 and CDR2: MNHNS and SASEGT. This CDR3 comprises 16 residues. CDR3 amino acids: CASSDNTTPSNQPQHF. CDR3 bases: TGTGCCAGCAGCGATAATACAACCCCCTCCAATCAGCCCCAGCATTTT.

This clonotype was seen at least ten times. V usage is TRBV20-1 and J usage is TRBJ2-5, with TRBD2 matching 9 bases. V lost 1 base and J lost 4; bases outside the gene matches: 16. The CDR3 covers 18 residues. CDR1 DFQATT and CDR2 SNEGSKA come from the germline V gene (reference sequence). CDR3 sequence reads: CSARVIGGGVFRGETQYF. Here the CDR3 DNA reads TGCAGTGCTAGAGTAATTGGCGGGGGGGTCTTCCGGGGAGAGACCCAGTACTTC.

The J gene is TRBJ2-2, the V gene TRBV20-1; the D gene is possibly TRBD1 (6 bases). The length of the CDR3 is 14 residues. From germline, CDR1 is DFQATT and CDR2 SNEGSKA (reference sequence). The V and J ends lost 1 base and 6 bases respectively, with 12 bases between them. CDR3 amino acids: CSARGETGAGELFF. In nucleotides, the CDR3 is TGCAGTGCTAGAGGGGAGACAGGCGCCGGGGAGCTGTTTTTT.

The table lists this clonotype with many counts. V gene TRBV12-3 or TRBV12-4 combines with J gene TRBJ2-2; the D gene is possibly TRBD1 (6 bases). Trimming took 5 bases from V and 1 from J, leaving 14 bases between them. This CDR3 spans 16 amino acids. In DNA, the CDR3 is TGTGCCAGCAGTCCAACAGGGCGAAGGAACACCGGGGAGCTGTTTTTT. It translates to CASSPTGRRNTGELFF.

A few counts support this clonotype. CDR3 sequence reads: CSVTGTSGSIGELFF. CDR3 nucleotides: TGCAGCGTAACCGGGACTAGCGGGAGTATTGGGGAGCTGTTTTTT. The J gene is TRBJ2-2, the V gene TRBV29-1, with 14 bases that match TRBD2. V lost 6 bases and J lost 8; bases outside the gene matches: 8. Germline CDR1 SQVTM, CDR2 ANQGSEA. The CDR3 has 15 amino acids.

This clonotype was detected ten times or more. The chain couples TRBV28 to TRBJ2-7; a possible D gene is TRBD2 (5 bases). Trimming shortened V by 10 bases and J by 2 bases, and 15 bases separated the two germline ends. CDR3 length: 13 amino acids. Germline assignment: CDR1 MDHEN and CDR2 SYDVKM. CDR3 DNA: TGTGCCACCGAGGGAACAGCCACCTACGAGCAGTACTTC. Its protein product is CATEGTATYEQYF. Based on the CDR3 plus reference TRBV28 and TRBJ2-7, the full variable domain is DVKVTQSSRYLVKRTGEKVFLECVQDMDHENMFWYRQDPGLGLRLIYFSYDVKMKEKGDIPEGYSVSREKKERFSLILESASTNQTSMYLCATEGTATYEQYFGPGTRLTVT.

In this sample, this clonotype turned up many times. The chain combines TRBV12-3 or TRBV12-4 with TRBJ1-2, with D unresolved. There are 12 residues in the CDR3. The V end was cut by 4 bases, the J end by 1 base, with 4 bases between. CDR3 coding DNA: TGTGCCAGCAGTTACAATAACTATGGCTACACCTTC. Its protein product is CASSYNNYGYTF.

The CDR3 spells CASRWGRSNQPQHF. The CDR3 bases are TGTGCCAGTAGATGGGGGCGTAGCAATCAGCCCCAGCATTTT. V and J are TRBV19 and TRBJ1-5; D is possibly TRBD1 (6 bases). V lost 6 bases and J lost 0, with 9 bases in between. Germline CDR1 reads LNHDA; CDR2 reads SQIVND (reference sequence). CDR3 size: 14 residues.

This clonotype was seen ten or more times. The gene calls are TRBV20-1 and TRBJ2-1; perhaps D is TRBD1 or TRBD2 (5 bases each). Germline V gene lookup returns CDR1 DFQATT and CDR2 SNEGSKA (reference sequence). There are 12 residues in the CDR3. V was clipped by 5 bases and J by 6 bases, with 11 bases between them. CDR3 nucleotide sequence: TGCAGTGCTGGGGACGGCCCCAATGAGCAGTTCTTC. Its translation is CSAGDGPNEQFF.

This clonotype was recorded at least ten times. This chain uses TRBV10-3 with TRBJ1-1; no clear D. CDR3 length: 17 amino acids. In germline, CDR1 is ENHRY, CDR2 SYGVKD. V was clipped by 0 bases and J by 1 base, with 15 bases between them. The CDR3: CAISESRSADQNTEAFF. Here the CDR3 DNA reads TGTGCCATCAGTGAGTCGAGGTCAGCCGACCAGAACACTGAAGCTTTCTTT.

The table lists this clonotype with many counts. This chain connects TRBV27 to TRBJ2-1; D gene ambiguous. Between the trimmed V and J ends, which lost 5 bases and 7 bases, there was a span of 6 bases. The length of the CDR3 is 11 residues. The V gene's germline CDR1 is MNHEY and CDR2 SMNVEV (reference sequence). DNA for the CDR3: TGTGCCAGCAGTATAGGGAATGAGCAGTTCTTC. It encodes CASSIGNEQFF.

The rearrangement joins TRBV24-1 to TRBJ1-2; 12 nucleotides match TRBD1. This CDR3 has 17 amino acids. V shed 4 bases and J 4 bases; nucleotides not matched to a gene: 9. Germline-derived CDR1 and CDR2 are KGHDR and SFDVKD. CDR3 amino acids: CATSDTSGTGGFYGYTF. The CDR3 coding sequence is TGTGCCACCAGTGACACCTCCGGGACAGGGGGCTTCTATGGCTACACCTTC.

Of note for this clonotype: One end of the junction fails to match germline, which may point to a read error. The V gene is TRBV6-1, the J gene TRBJ1-1; D gene unclear. CDR3 size: 12 residues. Germline CDR1 reads MNHNS; CDR2 reads SASEGT. CDR3 in DNA: TGTGCCAGCAGCCCTTGGCCAGGTGAAGCTCTCTTT. Protein: CASSPWPGEALF.

The chain couples TRBV4-2 to TRBJ2-7; perhaps D is TRBD1 or TRBD2 (5 bases each). Germline V CDR1 and CDR2: LGHNA, YNFKEQ. Trimming took off 2 bases at V and 9 bases at J, with 14 bases between the two ends. The CDR3 consists of 13 residues. This CDR3 is CASSQTQRDGQYF. The CDR3 DNA is TGTGCCAGCAGCCAAACACAAAGGGACGGGCAGTACTTC.

This clonotype has a count of ten or more. V and J are TRBV2 and TRBJ2-5; D is perhaps TRBD2 (6 bases). Trimming stripped 7 bases from V and 2 bases from J, with 14 bases between. Per germline, CDR1 SNHLY and CDR2 FYNNEI. This CDR3 region has 14 residues. CDR3 DNA: TGTGCCAGCACCCGCGGGACTCGGCAAGAGACCCAGTACTTC. It specifies CASTRGTRQETQYF.

The chain is built from TRBV9 and TRBJ2-3; D remains unclear. CDR3 length: 12 amino acids. The V gene lost 0 bases and the J gene lost 5 bases, with 4 bases spanning the gap. The germline gives CDR1 SGDLS, CDR2 YYNGEE. The CDR3 is CASSVGKDTQYF. For the CDR3, the DNA is TGTGCCAGCAGCGTAGGGAAAGATACGCAGTATTTT. Looking up the rest from reference TRBV9 and TRBJ2-3 gives the full variable domain: DSGVTQTPKHLITATGQRVTLRCSPRSGDLSVYWYQQSLDQGLQFLIQYYNGEERAKGNILERFSAQQFPDLHSELNLSSLELGDSALYFCASSVGKDTQYFGPGTRLTVL.

This clonotype showed up many times. This chain connects TRBV29-1 to TRBJ1-2; 10 bases are a match to TRBD1. Germline V gene lookup returns CDR1 SQVTM and CDR2 ANQGSEA. The junction had 6 bases not matched to a gene; V was cut back by 6 bases and J by 8 bases. This CDR3 spans 12 amino acids. CDR3 in DNA: TGCAGCGTGGCCGGGACAGGGGAGGGCTACACCTTC. Protein: CSVAGTGEGYTF.

This clonotype was picked up many times. The chain couples TRBV20-1 to TRBJ2-5; 11 bases map to TRBD2. The CDR3 spans 14 residues. Germline CDR1 is DFQATT and CDR2 is SNEGSKA (reference sequence). The V and J ends lost 5 bases and 5 bases, in that order; junction bases with no gene match: 7. Written as DNA, the CDR3 is TGCAGTGCTGTACGACTAGCGGGGATGGAGACCCAGTACTTC. It encodes CSAVRLAGMETQYF.

This clonotype was observed at least ten times. The chain has TRBV7-9 and TRBJ2-3, with a possible D match to TRBD2 (5 bases). The CDR3 has 14 amino acids. V lost 3 bases and J lost 2, with 9 bases in between. Looked up from germline, CDR1 is SEHNR and CDR2 is FQNEAQ (reference sequence). CDR3 region: CASSFGEITDTQYF. CDR3 sequence (DNA): TGTGCCAGCAGCTTCGGGGAGATCACAGATACGCAGTATTTT.

On this clonotype itself: The germline gene is not matched at one end of the junction; a read error may be the cause. The chain recombines TRBV20-1 with TRBJ2-2; 12 bases align to TRBD1. This CDR3 is 15 amino acids long. Germline V lookup: CDR1 DFQATT, CDR2 SNEGSKA (reference sequence). The CDR3 bases are TGCAGTGCCAACAGGGGGACAGGGGGCTCCGGGAAGCTGTTTTTT. Its protein is CSANRGTGGSGKLFF.

The CDR3 protein is CASRERGVLSGANVLTF. The CDR3 nucleotides are TGTGCCAGCAGAGAGCGGGGGGTACTCTCTGGGGCCAACGTCCTGACTTTC. The gene calls are TRBV2 and TRBJ2-6, with 9 bases identical to TRBD2. The CDR3 covers 17 residues. Germline V CDR1 and CDR2: SNHLY, FYNNEI. V trimming: 6 bases; J trimming: 0 bases; junction bases outside the gene matches: 6.

The rearrangement joins TRBV3-1 to TRBJ2-1, with D perhaps matching TRBD1 or TRBD2 (6 bases each). Trimming removed 0 bases from V and 7 bases from J, with 16 bases in between. The CDR3 sequence is 16 residues long. Germline V gene data show CDR1 as LGHDT and CDR2 as YNNKEL (reference sequence). The CDR3 nucleotides read TGTGCCAGCAGCCAAGATGACCGGGGGCTGTGGAATGAGCAGTTCTTC. Its protein product is CASSQDDRGLWNEQFF.

The genes are TRBV7-9 and TRBJ2-7; 10 nucleotides line up with TRBD2. This CDR3 is 15 amino acids long. Losses at the gene ends were 2 bases for V and 4 bases for J; bases not matched to a gene: 5. Per germline, CDR1 SEHNR and CDR2 FQNEAQ (reference sequence). In DNA form, the CDR3 reads TGTGCCAGCAGCTTACCACGGACTAGCGGATACGAGCAGTACTTC. It translates to CASSLPRTSGYEQYF.